This T cell receptor (beta chain) was captured by sequencing in a study of T cell repertoires in cytomegalovirus infection. Germline V lookup: CDR1 DFQATT, CDR2 SNEGSKA (reference sequence). This CDR3 contains 12 residues. The V gene lost 0 bases and the J gene lost 8 bases, with 10 bases spanning the gap. This clonotype was seen a few times. Its cognate antigen is unknown. General study findings and limits: In two of eight donors, the top clonotype was HLA-C-restricted CMV-specific.

TCRdb redid the calling of the reads with MiXCR, one entry per CDR3 protein. The data contain over 450,000 distinct CDR3 sequences, approximately 11% of them singletons. This rearrangement joins TRBV20-1 to TRBJ1-2, with a weak D call TRBD1 (6 bases). The sample taken for sequencing was PBMCs. This receptor was taken from a human donor in good health (CMV status not recorded). Some clones in this sample may be carry-over from other donors' samples. CDR3 in DNA: TGCAGTGCTAGAGATCAGGGGCAGGGCTACACCTTC. Amino acids: CSARDQGQGYTF.